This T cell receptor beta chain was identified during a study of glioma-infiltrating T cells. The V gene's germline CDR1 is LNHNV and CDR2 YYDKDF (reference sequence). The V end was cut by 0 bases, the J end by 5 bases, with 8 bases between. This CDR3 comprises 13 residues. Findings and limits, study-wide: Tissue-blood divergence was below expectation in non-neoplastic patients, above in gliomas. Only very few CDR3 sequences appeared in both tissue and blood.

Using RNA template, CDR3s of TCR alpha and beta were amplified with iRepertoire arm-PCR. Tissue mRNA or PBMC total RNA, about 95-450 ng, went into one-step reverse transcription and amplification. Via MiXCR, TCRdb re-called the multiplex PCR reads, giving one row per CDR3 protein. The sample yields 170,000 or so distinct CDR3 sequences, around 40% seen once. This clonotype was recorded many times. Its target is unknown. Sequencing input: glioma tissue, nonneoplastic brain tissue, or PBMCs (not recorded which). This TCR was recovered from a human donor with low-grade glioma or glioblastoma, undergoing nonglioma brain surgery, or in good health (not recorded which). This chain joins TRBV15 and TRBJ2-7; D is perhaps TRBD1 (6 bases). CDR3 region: CATSRENRDEQYF. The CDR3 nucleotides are TGTGCCACCAGCAGAGAAAACAGGGACGAGCAGTACTTC.